A single sample gave rise to the 17 T cell receptor beta chains below, sequenced in a study of beta chain features in type 1 diabetes. Findings of the study overall: Across all four CD4+ subsets, people with type 1 diabetes showed modestly shorter TCRB CDR3s.

The sequenced template was cDNA made from the entire isolated RNA. TCRdb keeps only in-frame clones here, not all; method: immunoSEQ multiplex PCR. The sample includes 310,000 or so clones, 15% of them seen just once. These receptors' targets are unknown. Sequencing was carried out using naive CD4+ T cells from blood. All receptors come from a man younger than 35 with type 1 diabetes.

The DNA for the CDR3 is TGTGCCATCACAGGGGGTGTCAATGGCTACACCTTC. It encodes CAITGGVNGYTF. This chain links TRBV10-3 with TRBJ1-2; TRBD1 matches at 7 bases. CDR1 is ENHRY, CDR2 SYGVKD, per germline. V trimming: 7 bases; J trimming: 6 bases; junction bases outside the gene matches: 5. CDR3 length equals 12 residues.

The J gene is TRBJ2-7, the V gene TRBV6-5; possible D gene TRBD2, 6 bases. Germline CDR1 is MNHEY and CDR2 is SVGAGI. The V gene lost 4 bases and the J gene lost 4 bases, with 11 bases spanning the gap. The CDR3 extends over 13 amino acids. The CDR3: CASSSTGEYEQYF. CDR3 in DNA: TGTGCCAGCAGTTCCACGGGAGAGTACGAGCAGTACTTC.

This clone came up a few times. The chain combines TRBV7-9 with TRBJ1-4; unclear D gene. Looked up from germline, CDR1 is SEHNR and CDR2 is FQNEAQ (reference sequence). This CDR3 is built from 18 residues. Trimming shortened V by 0 bases and J by 0 bases, and 14 bases separated the two germline ends. CDR3 loop: CASSLAQFLTATNEKLFF. The CDR3 region has the DNA TGTGCCAGCAGCTTAGCGCAGTTCCTCACAGCAACTAATGAAAAACTGTTTTTT.

For the CDR3, the DNA is TGTGCCTGGAGTGCATTTGGAAACACCATATATTTT. It translates to CAWSAFGNTIYF. V usage is TRBV30 and J usage is TRBJ1-3; unclear D gene. There are 12 residues in the CDR3. V was shortened by 1 base and J by 3 bases, with 4 bases between the two germline ends. Germline lookup yields CDR1 GTSNPN and CDR2 SVGIG (reference sequence).

Comment on this clone: The junction does not match germline at one end; this may be a read error. The gene calls are TRBV19 and TRBJ1-6; D is ambiguous. CDR1 is LNHDA, CDR2 SQIVND, per germline (reference sequence). This CDR3 has 11 residues. The CDR3: CASPQWSWSDF. CDR3 DNA: TGTGCCAGCCCACAGTGGTCTTGGTCCGACTTT.

Turning to this clone: This sample also contains other DNA sequences that code for the same CDR3. This chain connects TRBV5-4 to TRBJ2-5; tentative D call: TRBD2 (5 bases). This CDR3 contains 14 residues. Germline CDR1 is SGHNT and CDR2 is YYREEE (reference sequence). V shed 2 bases and J shed 1 base, with 9 bases lying between them. CDR3 sequence: CASSFSGSQETQYF. CDR3 coding DNA: TGTGCCAGCAGCTTCTCGGGGTCCCAAGAGACCCAGTACTTC.

This clone was counted only a few times. The chain couples TRBV6-5 to TRBJ1-2, with 7 bases that match TRBD1. The V segment lost 6 bases and the J segment 6 bases; nucleotides outside the gene matches: 10. Germline CDR1 MNHEY, CDR2 SVGAGI. CDR3 length equals 14 residues. The CDR3 reads CASSPNRGTHGYTF. The CDR3 DNA reads TGTGCCAGCAGCCCCAACAGGGGAACCCATGGCTACACCTTC.

This clone turned up a few times. CDR3 sequence: CASSPPGWHEQYF. CDR3 bases: TGTGCCAGCAGCCCCCCCGGGTGGCACGAGCAGTACTTC. This rearrangement joins TRBV6-6 to TRBJ2-7, with D unclear. This CDR3 is 13 amino acids long. Germline V gene data show CDR1 as MNHNY and CDR2 as SVGAGI (reference sequence). The V end was cut by 6 bases, the J end by 5 bases, with 14 bases between.

In its sample, this clone was seen a few times. The chain couples TRBV29-1 to TRBJ2-3; no clear D gene. CDR3 size: 16 residues. The V end lost 3 bases, the J end lost 1 base, and 17 bases lay between the germline ends. Germline V CDR1 and CDR2: SQVTM, ANQGSEA. CDR3 region: CSVESESRGGTDTQYF. The CDR3, as DNA: TGCAGCGTTGAGAGTGAGTCTAGAGGCGGCACAGATACGCAGTATTTT.

This clone was seen more than once but under ten times. This rearrangement joins TRBV7-2 to TRBJ2-1, with 14 bases fitting TRBD2. V shed 3 bases and J 10 bases; nucleotides not matched to a gene: 8. Germline CDR1 SGHTA, CDR2 FQGNSA. There are 16 residues in the CDR3. Here the CDR3 reads CASSLGTSGGLGEQFF. The CDR3 DNA follows: TGTGCCAGCAGCTTGGGGACTAGCGGGGGTCTGGGGGAGCAGTTCTTC.

The chain employs TRBV9 and TRBJ1-1; possibly TRBD1 for D (6 bases). This CDR3 is built from 13 residues. Trimming took 0 bases from V and 8 from J, leaving 11 bases between them. Germline loops: CDR1 SGDLS, CDR2 YYNGEE. In nucleotides, the CDR3 is TGTGCCAGCAGCGTAGAAGGACAGACCGAAGCTTTCTTT. Protein: CASSVEGQTEAFF.

This clone was seen a few times. As DNA, the CDR3 is TGTGCCAGCAGCGTGAGGGGACTAGTGGCAGATACGCAGTATTTT. Protein sequence: CASSVRGLVADTQYF. The V call is TRBV9, the J call TRBJ2-3; 8 bases are shared with TRBD2. The J segment lost 4 bases and the V segment lost 2 bases, leaving 6 bases of the junction unmatched. The CDR3 totals 15 residues. Germline V gene sequence: CDR1 SGDLS, CDR2 YYNGEE.

This clone occurred a few times. The V call is TRBV2, the J call TRBJ2-3; 14 bases agree with TRBD2. After removal of 3 bases from V and 3 bases from J, the junction contained 5 bases not matched to a gene. The CDR3 spans 17 residues. Per germline, CDR1 SNHLY and CDR2 FYNNEI. CDR3 sequence: CASSDLGLAGETDTQYF. The CDR3 nucleotides read TGTGCCAGCAGTGACCTGGGACTAGCGGGAGAAACAGATACGCAGTATTTT.

This sequence joins TRBV30 and TRBJ2-1, with D possibly being TRBD2 (6 bases). The V gene lost 3 bases and the J gene lost 4 bases, with 19 bases spanning the gap. Germline V gene sequence: CDR1 GTSNPN, CDR2 SVGIG (reference sequence). The CDR3 consists of 16 residues. CDR3 nucleotide sequence: TGTGCCTGGAGGGGTCGAGGGACTGCCGGTTACAATGAGCAGTTCTTC. Its protein is CAWRGRGTAGYNEQFF.

This chain links TRBV27 with TRBJ2-7; the D gene is possibly TRBD1 (5 bases). Trimming removed 2 bases from V and 4 bases from J, with 12 bases in between. There are 14 residues in the CDR3. The V gene's germline CDR1 is MNHEY and CDR2 SMNVEV (reference sequence). This chain's CDR3 is CASSLADMRYEQYF. The CDR3 nucleotides read TGTGCCAGCAGTTTAGCGGACATGAGGTACGAGCAGTACTTC.

The rearrangement links TRBV7-2 to TRBJ2-1; 9 bases align to TRBD2. The V gene end was trimmed by 3 bases and the J gene end by 4 bases; junction bases not matched to a gene: 7. This CDR3 comprises 16 residues. Germline V gene data show CDR1 as SGHTA and CDR2 as FQGNSA. For the CDR3, the DNA is TGTGCCAGCAGCTTGGACCCTAGCGGGACTTACAATGAGCAGTTCTTC. Protein: CASSLDPSGTYNEQFF.

This chain uses TRBV7-2 with TRBJ2-7; possibly TRBD2 for D (5 bases). The CDR3 is 14 amino acids. With 0 bases removed from V and 5 bases from J, the gap between germline ends came to 11 bases. Germline lookup yields CDR1 SGHTA and CDR2 FQGNSA. The CDR3 bases are TGTGCCAGCAGCTTAGCGCGACTAACAGACGAGCAGTACTTC. Amino acids: CASSLARLTDEQYF.